This T cell receptor (beta chain) was observed in a study of blood T cell repertoires in COVID-19. The overall study: Both acute and convalescent COVID-19 samples were obtained from the United States, Italy and Spain. T cells, B-cell-depleted T cells, or PBMCs provided the cDNA or gDNA that served as material.

Patients of the Seattle cohort, enrolled during active infection, were followed longitudinally. This CDR3 region has 14 residues. Trimming removed 5 bases from V and 0 bases from J, with 8 bases in between. Germline CDR1 is MDHEN and CDR2 is SYDVKM. How the authors handled the data: Estimated nucleated cell counts came from reference gene primer amplification. The protocol was immunoSEQ multiplex PCR, while the TCRdb copy is restricted to in-frame clones and leaves out a portion. That table is the source of V, J and clone size, and D and trimming were worked out from the DNA. The profile shows about 240,000 clones, 81% of them singletons.

The chain employs TRBV28 and TRBJ2-1; D unresolved. The sequencing input was peripheral blood. The TCR sequence derives from a woman of 80 years or more with COVID-19, enrolled during active disease. The CDR3 sequence is CASSPVFSYNEQFF. DNA for the CDR3: TGTGCCAGCAGTCCCGTCTTCTCCTACAATGAGCAGTTCTTC.